These T cell receptor beta chains were read from a single sample in a study of blood T cell repertoires in COVID-19. Here immunoSEQ multiplex PCR was the method, and the copy in TCRdb shows in-frame clones only, minus some. This repertoire shows about 310,000 clones, about nine tenths found once; its top ten account for 1%. The specimen sequenced was peripheral blood. The source is a man aged 45-65 years with active or convalescent COVID-19. Each CDR3 is given with its conserved first and last residue. D genes are given only for firm matches. Part of the rows lack a size; the others show once, few, many or a class for expanded clones.

clone size,D gene,V gene,J gene,CDR3 DNA,CDR3 protein
NA,TRBD1,TRBV3-1/TRBV3-2,TRBJ1-1,TGTGCCAGCAGCTATTACTCCGGGACAGTCTTCCGTAGCACTGAAGCTTTCTTT,CASSYYSGTVFRSTEAFF
NA,TRBD2,TRBV5-1,TRBJ2-3,TGCGCCAGCAGCTTGAGGCTAGCGGAAAGGACAGATACGCAGTATTTT,CASSLRLAERTDTQYF
NA,TRBD2,TRBV4-3,TRBJ2-5,TGCGCCAGCAGCCAAGATCCGAATTCGGCGGGGGGGCCTGAGACCCAGTACTTC,CASSQDPNSAGGPETQYF
NA,NA,TRBV5-4,TRBJ1-1,TGTGCCAGCTCGCGTACCAGGACAGATAACACTGAAGCTTTCTTT,CASSRTRTDNTEAFF
few,NA,TRBV10-3,TRBJ1-1,TGTGCCATCAGGGAGTCGAACAGGGAATTGACTGAAGCTTTCTTT,CAIRESNRELTEAFF
NA,NA,TRBV23-1,TRBJ2-7,TGCGCCAGCAGTCAGGGTAAGGGAGATTCCTACGAGCAGTACTTC,CASSQGKGDSYEQYF
NA,NA,TRBV4-3,TRBJ1-2,TGCGCCAGCAGCCTGCGACAGGCCTCTAACTATGGCTACACCTTC,CASSLRQASNYGYTF
NA,TRBD2,TRBV7-8,TRBJ2-7,TGTGTCAGCATCCCGGGACTAGCGACTTCCTACGAGCAGTACTTC,CVSIPGLATSYEQYF
NA,NA,TRBV29-1,TRBJ1-3,TGCAGCTCCGCGCCCAGGAGGGGAAACACCATATATTTT,CSSAPRRGNTIYF
NA,NA,TRBV7-9,TRBJ1-2,TGTGCCAGCAGCTTTAGCTATCAAAGCTACACCTTC,CASSFSYQSYTF
many,TRBD2,TRBV30,TRBJ2-7,TGTGCCTGGAGTGTCAGCGGGAACTACGAGCAGTACTTC,CAWSVSGNYEQYF
NA,NA,TRBV28,TRBJ1-1,TGTGCCAGCTTAACGACTCTGACCACTGAAGCTTTCTTT,CASLTTLTTEAFF
NA,NA,TRBV7-2,TRBJ2-1,TGTGCCAGCAGGGGACTTAGGCGCAATGAGCAGTTCTTC,CASRGLRRNEQFF
NA,NA,TRBV5-1,TRBJ2-5,TGCGCCAGCAGCTTCGGGAGCACAGAGACCCAGTACTTC,CASSFGSTETQYF
NA,TRBD1,TRBV19,TRBJ1-2,TGTGCCAGTAATTCGGGGACAGGGAAACCCTACTTGAACTATGGCTACACCTTC,CASNSGTGKPYLNYGYTF
NA,NA,TRBV10-3,TRBJ1-6,TGTGCCATCAGTGAGTCGACACCAGGGAATTCACCCCTCCACTTT,CAISESTPGNSPLHF
NA,TRBD1,TRBV3-1/TRBV3-2,TRBJ2-7,TGTGCCAGCAGCCAACAGGACAGGATATTATTGGGCGAGCAGTACTTC,CASSQQDRILLGEQYF
NA,TRBD2,TRBV14,TRBJ2-5,TGTGCCAGCAGCCAACGAGCGGGAGGGAGAGAGACCCAGTACTTC,CASSQRAGGRETQYF
few,NA,TRBV6-5,TRBJ1-5,TGTGCCAGCAGTACGGAGAGGGGGAGCAATCAGCCCCAGCATTTT,CASSTERGSNQPQHF
NA,NA,TRBV4-3,TRBJ2-3,TGCGCCAGCAGCCAAGGTCCAAGGGGAAACGGAGATACGCAGTATTTT,CASSQGPRGNGDTQYF
NA,NA,TRBV11-2,TRBJ2-5,TGTGCCAGCAGCTTAGAGGGGGGTTATAGTGTTGGAGAGACCCAGTACTTC,CASSLEGGYSVGETQYF
once,TRBD2,TRBV29-1,TRBJ2-7,TGCAGCGCGGGGACTAGCGGGGACTACGAGCAGTACTTC,CSAGTSGDYEQYF
NA,NA,TRBV7-9,TRBJ2-3,TGTGCCAGCAGCCGGGACTCCAGCACAGATACGCAGTATTTT,CASSRDSSTDTQYF
once,NA,TRBV6-5,TRBJ1-6,TGTGCCAGCAGTTACTCCGGGACAAATAATTCACCCCTCCACTTT,CASSYSGTNNSPLHF
NA,NA,TRBV9,TRBJ2-6,TGTGCCAGCAGCGGATTGGGACTGTTCTCTGGGGCCAACGTCCTGACTTTC,CASSGLGLFSGANVLTF
NA,TRBD1,TRBV2,TRBJ2-7,TGTGCCAGCAGACAGGGGGAGTACGAGCAGTACTTC,CASRQGEYEQYF
NA,NA,TRBV6-5,TRBJ2-2,TGTGCCAGCAGTTATCTCACAACCACCGGGGAGCTGTTTTTT,CASSYLTTTGELFF
NA,NA,TRBV30,TRBJ2-6,TGTGCCTGGAGTCTGTCTGGGGCCAACGTCCTGACTTTC,CAWSLSGANVLTF
NA,NA,TRBV19,TRBJ1-6,TGTGCCAGTAGTATCGGGACATTGGAATATAATTCACCCCTCCACTTT,CASSIGTLEYNSPLHF
NA,TRBD1,TRBV5-1,TRBJ1-6,TGCGCCAGCAGCTTGGGGACAGGGACAGGCATTAATTCACCCCTCCACTTT,CASSLGTGTGINSPLHF
once,TRBD1,TRBV28,TRBJ2-6,TGTGCCAGCACTCCTCTTACAGGGGCGGGTGGGGCCAACGTCCTGACTTTC,CASTPLTGAGGANVLTF
NA,NA,TRBV12-3/TRBV12-4,TRBJ1-2,TGTGCCAGCAACCCGGGGGGGGACTATGGCTACACCTTC,CASNPGGDYGYTF
NA,TRBD1,TRBV2,TRBJ1-1,TGTGCCAGCCGTATTGACAGGGAGCTTGAAGCTTTCTTT,CASRIDRELEAFF
once,NA,TRBV19,TRBJ1-5,TGTGCCAGTAGTATTGGGGGGGCTGGTCAGCCCCAGCATTTT,CASSIGGAGQPQHF
NA,NA,TRBV7-8,TRBJ1-3,TGTGCCAGCAGCCTCACCGGGCAGGGGTCTGGAAACACCATATATTTT,CASSLTGQGSGNTIYF
NA,NA,TRBV5-1,TRBJ1-1,TGCGCCAGCAGCTCGACGACAGGGAACACTGAAGCTTTCTTT,CASSSTTGNTEAFF
NA,TRBD1,TRBV7-2,TRBJ2-7,TGTGCCAGCAGCTTTGACAGGGGCTGGGACGAGCAGTACTTC,CASSFDRGWDEQYF
NA,NA,TRBV7-6,TRBJ2-2,TGTGCCAGCAGCTCCCTCCCCCCCCCGAACACCGGGGAGCTGTTTTTT,CASSSLPPPNTGELFF
NA,TRBD2,TRBV7-3,TRBJ2-1,TGTGCCAGCAGCTTAAGCGGGGGGGAATACAATGAGCAGTTCTTC,CASSLSGGEYNEQFF
few,NA,TRBV30,TRBJ1-2,TGTGCCCAAAGCGTAGGGACATTTTATGGCTACACCTTC,CAQSVGTFYGYTF
NA,NA,TRBV7-8,TRBJ1-2,TGTGCCAGCAGCTCCCGAGAGGGAGACTATGGCTACACCTTC,CASSSREGDYGYTF
NA,TRBD1,TRBV15,TRBJ1-5,TGTGCCACCAGCAGAGACAGGGGGCTAGGTGGCAATCAGCCCCAGCATTTT,CATSRDRGLGGNQPQHF
NA,NA,TRBV6-2/TRBV6-3,TRBJ1-2,TGTGCCAGCAGTTACCGACGAGGGTCTATTAACTATGGCTACACCTTC,CASSYRRGSINYGYTF
NA,NA,TRBV19,TRBJ1-4,TGTGCCAGTAGTGCGGGTGTAACGCCGTTAAGGGAAAAACTGTTTTTT,CASSAGVTPLREKLFF
NA,NA,TRBV5-1,TRBJ2-2,TGCGCCAGCAGCTCCAGAGGTGGGGGGGGCGACACCGGGGAGCTGTTTTTT,CASSSRGGGGDTGELFF
few,TRBD1,TRBV7-2,TRBJ1-2,TGTGCCAGCAGCCCTAACAGGGGTAGGGGCTACACCTTC,CASSPNRGRGYTF
NA,NA,TRBV11-2,TRBJ2-7,TGTGCCAGCAGCCTCCTGAACTCGCACTACGAGCAGTACTTC,CASSLLNSHYEQYF
once,NA,TRBV2,TRBJ1-1,TGTGCCAGCAGTGAGGGTTTAGGGGTCGAAGCTTTCTTT,CASSEGLGVEAFF
NA,NA,TRBV5-1,TRBJ1-1,TGCGCCAGCAGCTTTATGGCGGGCATGAACACTGAAGCTTTCTTT,CASSFMAGMNTEAFF
NA,TRBD2,TRBV6-2/TRBV6-3,TRBJ2-3,TGTGCCAGCAGCCAGAAGCGGGGGGGATCAGATACGCAGTATTTT,CASSQKRGGSDTQYF
NA,NA,TRBV4-3,TRBJ1-2,TGCGCCAGCAGCCAAGATATGGGGGCCCATAACTATGGCTACACCTTC,CASSQDMGAHNYGYTF
NA,NA,TRBV11-2,TRBJ2-5,TGTGCCAGCAGCTTGGGCCTCCAAGAGACCCAGTACTTC,CASSLGLQETQYF
NA,NA,TRBV7-9,TRBJ2-5,TGTGCCAGCAGCTTAGGCGAGCTGATACTCCAAGAGACCCAGTACTTC,CASSLGELILQETQYF
NA,TRBD1,TRBV5-1,TRBJ1-1,TGCGCCAGCAGCTCATGGACAGGAAACACTGAAGCTTTCTTT,CASSSWTGNTEAFF
NA,TRBD1,TRBV4-3,TRBJ1-2,TGCGCCAGCAGCCAAGATCCGGGACAGGGGGACTATGGCTACACCTTC,CASSQDPGQGDYGYTF
NA,TRBD2,TRBV10-3,TRBJ2-1,TGTGCCATCAGTGAGGTAGCGGGGACCATGTACAATGAGCAGTTCTTC,CAISEVAGTMYNEQFF
NA,NA,TRBV28,TRBJ2-5,TGTGCCAGCAGTCGTACAGTTCAAGAGACCCAGTACTTC,CASSRTVQETQYF
NA,NA,TRBV2,TRBJ2-7,TGTGCCAGCAGCCTCTGGGGGCAGGGTCTCGACTACGAGCAGTACTTC,CASSLWGQGLDYEQYF
once,NA,TRBV12-2,TRBJ1-1,TGTGCAAGTCGCCCGGTTAGGGCAGGGGGCGCTGAAGCTTTCTTT,CASRPVRAGGAEAFF